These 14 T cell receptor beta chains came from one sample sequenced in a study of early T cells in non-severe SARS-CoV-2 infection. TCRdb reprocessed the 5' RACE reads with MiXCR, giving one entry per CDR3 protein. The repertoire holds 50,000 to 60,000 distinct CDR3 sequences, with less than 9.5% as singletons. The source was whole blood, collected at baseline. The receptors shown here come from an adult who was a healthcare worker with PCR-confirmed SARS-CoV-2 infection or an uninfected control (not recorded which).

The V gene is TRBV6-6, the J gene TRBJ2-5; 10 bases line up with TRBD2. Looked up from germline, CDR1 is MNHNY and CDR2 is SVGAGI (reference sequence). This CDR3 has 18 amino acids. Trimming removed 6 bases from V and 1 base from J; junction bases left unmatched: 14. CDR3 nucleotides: TGTGCCAGCAGCTCCGAACCCATAAGGACTAGCGGCCAAGAGACCCAGTACTTC. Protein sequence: CASSSEPIRTSGQETQYF.

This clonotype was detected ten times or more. The CDR3 DNA is TGCAGCGCCTTGCACAGGGGTAGGATGAACAATGAGCAGTTCTTC. This encodes CSALHRGRMNNEQFF. The gene calls are TRBV29-1 and TRBJ2-1; 7 nucleotides agree with TRBD1. J was trimmed by 5 bases and V by 7 bases; bases with no gene match: 14. The CDR3 is 15 amino acids. Germline CDR1 is SQVTM and CDR2 is ANQGSEA.

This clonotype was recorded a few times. CDR3 residues: CASDLSSYEQYF. CDR3 DNA sequence: TGTGCCAGCGACCTCAGCTCCTACGAGCAGTACTTC. V is TRBV2 and J is TRBJ2-7; D is uncertain. CDR1 is SNHLY and CDR2 is FYNNEI in the germline V gene. Trimming pared 8 bases from V and 0 bases from J, leaving 8 bases between. CDR3 length: 12 residues.

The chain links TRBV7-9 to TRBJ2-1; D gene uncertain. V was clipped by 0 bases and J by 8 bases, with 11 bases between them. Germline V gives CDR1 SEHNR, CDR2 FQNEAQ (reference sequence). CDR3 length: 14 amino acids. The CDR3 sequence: CASSLAGPGDEQFF. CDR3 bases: TGTGCCAGCAGCTTAGCCGGGCCGGGTGATGAGCAGTTCTTC.

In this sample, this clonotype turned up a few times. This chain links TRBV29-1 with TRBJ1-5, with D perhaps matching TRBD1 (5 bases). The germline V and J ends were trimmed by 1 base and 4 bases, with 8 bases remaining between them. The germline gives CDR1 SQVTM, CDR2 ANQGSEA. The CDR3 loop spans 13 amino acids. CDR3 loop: CSVEAGLNQPQHF. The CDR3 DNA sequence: TGCAGCGTTGAAGCAGGGTTGAATCAGCCCCAGCATTTT.

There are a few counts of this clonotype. The CDR3 nucleotides are TGTGCCAGCAGCTTTCCCCAAGAGACCCAGTACTTC. It specifies CASSFPQETQYF. V gene TRBV5-4 combines with J gene TRBJ2-5; no firm D call. The CDR3 loop spans 12 amino acids. CDR1 is SGHNT, CDR2 YYREEE, per germline (reference sequence). Trimming took 2 bases from V and 1 from J, leaving 3 bases between them. The whole variable domain, filled in from reference TRBV5-4 and TRBJ2-5, reads ETGVTQSPTHLIKTRGQQVTLRCSSQSGHNTVSWYQQALGQGPQFIFQYYREEENGRGNFPPRFSGLQFPNYSSELNVNALELDDSALYLCASSFPQETQYFGPGTRLLVL.

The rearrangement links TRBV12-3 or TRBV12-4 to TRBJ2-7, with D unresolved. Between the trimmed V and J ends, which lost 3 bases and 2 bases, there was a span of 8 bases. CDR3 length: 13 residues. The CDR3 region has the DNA TGTGCCAGCAGTTTTGGCAGCCCCTACGAGCAGTACTTC. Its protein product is CASSFGSPYEQYF.

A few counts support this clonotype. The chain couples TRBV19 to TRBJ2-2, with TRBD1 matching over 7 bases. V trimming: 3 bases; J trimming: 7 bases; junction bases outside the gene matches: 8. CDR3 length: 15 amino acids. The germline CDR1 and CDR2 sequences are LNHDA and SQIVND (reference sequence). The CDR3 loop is CASSIDRARLGELFF. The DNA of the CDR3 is TGTGCCAGTAGTATTGACAGGGCGAGGCTCGGGGAGCTGTTTTTT.

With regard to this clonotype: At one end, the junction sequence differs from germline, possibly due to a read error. CDR3 amino acids: CASTLDRANTEAFF. The CDR3 nucleotides are TGTGCCAGCACCTTAGACAGGGCGAACACTGAAGCTTTCTTT. The rearrangement joins TRBV11-1 to TRBJ1-1; 7 bases agree with TRBD1. The CDR3 runs to 14 residues. CDR1 SGHAT and CDR2 FQDESV come from the germline V gene (reference sequence).

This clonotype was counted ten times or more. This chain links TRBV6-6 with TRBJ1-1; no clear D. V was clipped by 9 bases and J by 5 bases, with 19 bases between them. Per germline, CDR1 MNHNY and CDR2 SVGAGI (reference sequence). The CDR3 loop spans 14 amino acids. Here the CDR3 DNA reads TGTGCCAGTCAGCCCCACAGTGGAGGTACTGAAGCTTTCTTT. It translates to CASQPHSGGTEAFF.

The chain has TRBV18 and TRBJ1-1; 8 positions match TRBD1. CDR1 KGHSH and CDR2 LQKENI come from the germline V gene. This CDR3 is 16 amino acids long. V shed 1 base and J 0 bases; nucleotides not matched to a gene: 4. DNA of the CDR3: TGTGCCAGCTCACCACGAACAGGGGGATTGAACACTGAAGCTTTCTTT. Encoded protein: CASSPRTGGLNTEAFF.

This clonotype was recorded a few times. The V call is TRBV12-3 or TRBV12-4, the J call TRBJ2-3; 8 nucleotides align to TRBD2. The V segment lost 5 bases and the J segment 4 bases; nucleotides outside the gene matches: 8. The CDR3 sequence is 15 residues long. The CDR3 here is CASSRFGGGSDTQYF. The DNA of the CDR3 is TGTGCCAGCAGTCGCTTCGGGGGGGGATCAGATACGCAGTATTTT.

CDR3 sequence reads: CAWSVRGGFLYGYTF. Here the CDR3 DNA reads TGTGCCTGGAGTGTACGCGGGGGATTCCTTTATGGCTACACCTTC. The rearrangement uses TRBV30 and TRBJ1-2; D possibly corresponds to TRBD1 (5 bases). The V and J ends lost 0 bases and 5 bases respectively, with 16 bases between them. Germline values: CDR1 GTSNPN, CDR2 SVGIG (reference sequence). The CDR3 consists of 15 residues.

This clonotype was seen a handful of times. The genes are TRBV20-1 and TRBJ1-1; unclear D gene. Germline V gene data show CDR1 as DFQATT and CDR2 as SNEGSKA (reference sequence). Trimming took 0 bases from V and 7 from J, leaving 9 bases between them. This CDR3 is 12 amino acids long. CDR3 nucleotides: TGCAGTGCTAGAGATAGAACGGTTGAAGCTTTCTTT. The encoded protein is CSARDRTVEAFF.